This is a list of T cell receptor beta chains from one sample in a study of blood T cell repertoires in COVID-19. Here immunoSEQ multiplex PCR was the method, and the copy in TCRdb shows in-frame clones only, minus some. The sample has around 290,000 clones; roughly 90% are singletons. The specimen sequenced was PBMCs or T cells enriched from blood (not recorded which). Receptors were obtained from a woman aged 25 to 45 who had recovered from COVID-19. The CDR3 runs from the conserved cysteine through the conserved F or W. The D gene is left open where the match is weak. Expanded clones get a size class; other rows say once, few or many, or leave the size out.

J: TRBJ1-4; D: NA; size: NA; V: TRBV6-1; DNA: TGTGCCAGCAGTGAAGCGGGGAGAAGGGTTTTAGCTAATGAAAAACTGTTTTTT; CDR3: CASSEAGRRVLANEKLFF
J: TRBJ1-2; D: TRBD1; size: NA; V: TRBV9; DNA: TGTGCCAGCAGCGTAGAGGACAGGGCTGTCCGCTATGGCTACACCTTC; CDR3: CASSVEDRAVRYGYTF
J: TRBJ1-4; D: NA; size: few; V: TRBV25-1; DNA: TGTGCCAGCAGTGAATGGAGGGAACCTCTTGAAAAACTGTTTTTT; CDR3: CASSEWREPLEKLFF
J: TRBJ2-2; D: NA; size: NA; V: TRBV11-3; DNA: TGTGCCAGCAGCTTAGATCCGACCGGGGAGCTGTTTTTT; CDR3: CASSLDPTGELFF
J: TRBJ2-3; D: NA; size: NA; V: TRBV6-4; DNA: TGTGCCAGCAGTGACTCGAACAGTCGCACAGATACGCAGTATTTT; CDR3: CASSDSNSRTDTQYF
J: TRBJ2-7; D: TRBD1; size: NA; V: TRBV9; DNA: TGTGCCAGCAGCGCCACAGGGGGCGCAGGTTACGAGCAGTACTTC; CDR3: CASSATGGAGYEQYF
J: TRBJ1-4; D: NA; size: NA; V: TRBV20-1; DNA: TGCAGTGCTAGTAGGGGAGGGCCAACTAATGAAAAACTGTTTTTT; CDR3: CSASRGGPTNEKLFF
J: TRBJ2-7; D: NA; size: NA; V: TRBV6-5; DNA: TGTGCCAGCACCCCGCCAGGGGTACCCTACGAGCAGTACTTC; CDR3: CASTPPGVPYEQYF
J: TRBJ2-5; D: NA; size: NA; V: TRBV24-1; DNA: TGTGCCACCAGTGGGGGCAGGGTTGGAGAGACCCAGTACTTC; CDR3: CATSGGRVGETQYF
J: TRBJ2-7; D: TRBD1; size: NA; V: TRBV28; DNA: TGTGCCAGCAGTGGGGTACGTGGGACAGGGAGATACGAGCAGTACTTC; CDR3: CASSGVRGTGRYEQYF